Following are 28 T cell receptor beta chains from one sample sequenced in a study of T cell repertoires in cytomegalovirus infection. TCRdb analysed the reads with MiXCR anew, one entry per CDR3 protein. This sample has about 300,000 distinct CDR3 sequences, with roughly 9.3% found just once. The sequencing input was PBMCs. The source of these receptors is a human donor in good health (CMV status not recorded). Some clones in this sample may be carry-over from other donors' samples.

Many counts were recorded for this clonotype. This sequence joins TRBV28 and TRBJ1-2; D might be TRBD1 (5 bases). The V gene lost 6 bases and the J gene lost 8 bases, with 19 bases spanning the gap. The CDR3 spans 14 residues. Germline V gene data show CDR1 as MDHEN and CDR2 as SYDVKM. CDR3 amino acids: CASRKAPPQGGYTF. CDR3 nucleotide sequence: TGTGCCAGCAGAAAGGCCCCGCCCCAGGGCGGCTACACCTTC.

There are many counts of this clonotype. The J gene is TRBJ2-7, the V gene TRBV7-9, with D perhaps TRBD1 or TRBD2 (6 bases each). V lost 1 base and J lost 6, with 13 bases in between. Germline assignment: CDR1 SEHNR and CDR2 FQNEAQ (reference sequence). The CDR3 consists of 14 residues. CDR3 sequence reads: CASSLVGGLGEQYF. The CDR3, as DNA: TGTGCCAGCAGCTTAGTTGGGGGGCTGGGCGAGCAGTACTTC.

This clonotype was seen repeatedly, ten times or more. The chain has TRBV6-5 and TRBJ2-7; 12 bases fit TRBD2. Germline CDR1 MNHEY, CDR2 SVGAGI. The CDR3 has 15 residues. The J segment lost 3 bases and the V segment lost 2 bases, leaving 2 bases of the junction unmatched. The CDR3 nucleotides read TGTGCCAGCAGTTACAAACTAGCGGGGGGCTACGAGCAGTACTTC. Amino acid sequence: CASSYKLAGGYEQYF.

At least ten counts were recorded for this clonotype. J is TRBJ2-5 and V is TRBV28; D unresolved. Trimming took 8 bases from V and 4 from J, leaving 14 bases between them. This CDR3 is built from 13 residues. The germline gives CDR1 MDHEN, CDR2 SYDVKM. CDR3 coding DNA: TGTGCCAGCGTGAGAGGTCGGCGAGAGACCCAGTACTTC. Amino acid sequence: CASVRGRRETQYF.

In this sample, this clonotype turned up many times. The rearrangement joins TRBV20-1 to TRBJ1-2; D is unresolved. Between the trimmed V and J ends, which lost 4 bases and 3 bases, there was a span of 12 bases. Germline CDR1 is DFQATT and CDR2 is SNEGSKA (reference sequence). This CDR3 spans 13 amino acids. This chain's CDR3 is CSAKYGPDYGYTF. The CDR3 DNA sequence: TGCAGTGCTAAGTATGGCCCTGACTATGGCTACACCTTC.

This clonotype was seen at least ten times. The chain has TRBV28 and TRBJ2-7; 7 bases line up with TRBD1. CDR3 length: 15 amino acids. CDR1 and CDR2 from the germline V gene are MDHEN and SYDVKM. The V and J ends lost 4 bases and 3 bases, in that order; junction bases with no gene match: 9. Here the CDR3 reads CASSSTGIGDYEQYV. The DNA of the CDR3 is TGTGCCAGCAGTTCGACAGGGATCGGGGACTACGAGCAGTACGTC.

The table lists this clonotype with many counts. This chain joins TRBV4-3 and TRBJ1-1; 7 bases are a match to TRBD1. With 5 bases clipped from V and 4 bases from J, the junction kept 7 bases outside the gene matches. The germline gives CDR1 LGHNA, CDR2 YSLEER. The CDR3 extends over 14 amino acids. The CDR3 DNA is TGCGCCAGCAGCTCCAGGGGGGCGCGCACTGAAGCTTTCTTT. Translated, it gives CASSSRGARTEAFF.

The rearrangement joins TRBV28 to TRBJ2-5, with no clear D. The CDR3 covers 14 residues. Germline CDR1 and CDR2: MDHEN and SYDVKM. Deletions cut 6 bases from V and 2 bases from J, with 13 bases between. CDR3 nucleotide sequence: TGTGCCAGCAGAGTAGGTGGAAATCAAGAGACCCAGTACTTC. Translated, it gives CASRVGGNQETQYF.

This clonotype was detected ten times or more. J is TRBJ2-3 and V is TRBV6-5; TRBD2 is a possible D gene (5 bases). The germline V gene has CDR1 MNHEY and CDR2 SVGAGI. The CDR3 covers 15 residues. Trimming took off 5 bases at V and 2 bases at J, with 14 bases between the two ends. The CDR3 region is CASSPRGVYTDTQYF. CDR3 sequence (DNA): TGTGCCAGCAGTCCCCGGGGTGTTTACACAGATACGCAGTATTTT.

This clonotype was counted ten times or more. This sequence joins TRBV27 and TRBJ2-3, with TRBD2 identical over 7 bases. Trimming removed 3 bases from V and 4 bases from J; junction bases left unmatched: 22. The CDR3 is made up of 20 amino acids. Germline V gene sequence: CDR1 MNHEY, CDR2 SMNVEV (reference sequence). The CDR3 region has the DNA TGTGCCAGCAGTTTTGGGGTGCCGAGTTATACGGGGAGGGGAGCAGATACGCAGTATTTT. Protein sequence: CASSFGVPSYTGRGADTQYF.

The chain couples TRBV10-3 to TRBJ2-5, with 8 bases that match TRBD2. The CDR3 length is 13 residues. The V and J ends lost 11 bases and 1 base, in that order; junction bases with no gene match: 6. CDR1 and CDR2 from the germline V gene are ENHRY and SYGVKD. The CDR3 loop is CAHSGGGQETQYF. The DNA of the CDR3 is TGTGCCCATTCCGGGGGGGGCCAAGAGACCCAGTACTTC.

This clonotype was picked up many times. The rearrangement links TRBV3-1 to TRBJ1-6; TRBD1 might be the D (6 bases). Trimming took 0 bases from V and 10 from J, leaving 13 bases between them. The germline V gene has CDR1 LGHDT and CDR2 YNNKEL (reference sequence). The CDR3 is 15 residues long. CDR3 sequence: CASSQDRRTASPLHF. The CDR3 nucleotides are TGTGCCAGCAGCCAAGATCGGAGGACAGCCTCACCCCTCCACTTT.

This clonotype was detected only a few times. The V call is TRBV29-1, the J call TRBJ1-5, with TRBD1 identical over 9 bases. Germline-derived CDR1 and CDR2 are SQVTM and ANQGSEA. The CDR3 extends over 12 amino acids. This CDR3 is CTMGQGGQPQHF. For the CDR3, the DNA is TGCACCATGGGACAGGGAGGCCAGCCCCAGCATTTT. Complete variable domain (other parts from reference TRBV29-1 and TRBJ1-5): SAVISQKPSRDICQRGTSLTIQCQVDSQVTMMFWYRQQPGQSLTLIATANQGSEATYESGFVIDKFPISRPNLTFSTLTVSNMSPEDSSIYLCTMGQGGQPQHFGDGTRLSIL.

There are many counts of this clonotype. The chain links TRBV2 to TRBJ2-2; the D is unclear. This CDR3 spans 12 amino acids. Trimming stripped 8 bases from V and 4 bases from J, with 8 bases between. CDR1 is SNHLY, CDR2 FYNNEI, per germline. In DNA form, the CDR3 reads TGTGCCAGCTGGCCGGGCACCGGGGAGCTGTTTTTT. Translated, it gives CASWPGTGELFF.

The V and J genes are TRBV20-1 and TRBJ2-3, with TRBD2 matching 7 bases. CDR1 DFQATT and CDR2 SNEGSKA come from the germline V gene (reference sequence). The CDR3 is made up of 16 amino acids. Trimming removed 6 bases from V and 5 bases from J; junction bases left unmatched: 17. CDR3 amino acids: CSAPPSRRGLGDTQYF. DNA of the CDR3: TGCAGTGCCCCACCCTCCCGGCGGGGGTTGGGAGATACGCAGTATTTT.

This clonotype was found many times. The gene calls are TRBV15 and TRBJ1-5; 7 positions agree with TRBD1. Germline V CDR1 and CDR2: LNHNV, YYDKDF (reference sequence). The CDR3 is 15 amino acids. V dropped 3 bases and J dropped 3; count of bases not matched to a gene: 5. In DNA form, the CDR3 reads TGTGCCACCAGCAGCCAGACAGGGAACAATCAGCCCCAGCATTTT. Translating gives CATSSQTGNNQPQHF.

This clonotype was observed at least ten times. The chain is built from TRBV20-1 and TRBJ1-1; D unresolved. This CDR3 region has 14 residues. Trimming left V 1 base short and J 2 bases short, with 11 bases between. Germline CDR1 DFQATT, CDR2 SNEGSKA (reference sequence). The CDR3 bases are TGCAGTGCTAGAGGTGGTGGAAGAAACACTGAAGCTTTCTTT. This gives the protein CSARGGGRNTEAFF.

The chain employs TRBV20-1 and TRBJ2-3; possible D gene TRBD2, 5 bases. Germline CDR1 and CDR2: DFQATT and SNEGSKA (reference sequence). The CDR3 sequence is 11 residues long. CDR3 residues: CSPGRTDTQYF. The CDR3 nucleotides are TGCAGCCCTGGGAGAACAGATACGCAGTATTTT.

This clonotype was detected only a few times. V usage is TRBV23-1 and J usage is TRBJ2-3; D unresolved. TRBV23-1 is an ORF, and what it does is uncertain. The germline V and J ends were trimmed by 2 bases and 0 bases, with 9 bases remaining between them. The CDR3 spans 15 residues. The CDR3 DNA is TGCGCCAGCAGTCAAGCCGAGCGTAGCACAGATACGCAGTATTTT. This translates into CASSQAERSTDTQYF.

This clonotype was recorded many times. The V and J genes are TRBV20-1 and TRBJ1-2; tentatively, D is TRBD1 (5 bases). The CDR3 extends over 14 amino acids. Between the trimmed V and J ends, which lost 0 bases and 2 bases, there was a span of 10 bases. CDR1 and CDR2 from the germline V gene are DFQATT and SNEGSKA (reference sequence). The DNA of the CDR3 is TGCAGTGCTAGAGATTGGGGCCTCAACTATGGCTACACCTTC. Its translation: CSARDWGLNYGYTF.

The genes are TRBV20-1 and TRBJ1-2; 7 bases fit TRBD1. The CDR3 runs to 11 residues. Germline trimming cut 5 bases from V and 8 bases from J; bases unmatched to any gene: 5. Germline V gene data show CDR1 as DFQATT and CDR2 as SNEGSKA (reference sequence). The CDR3: CSAGGTDGYTF. The CDR3 DNA sequence: TGCAGTGCTGGAGGGACAGACGGCTACACCTTC.

This clonotype was seen ten or more times. The V call is TRBV7-3, the J call TRBJ2-1, with D unclear. The CDR3 runs 15 residues. CDR1 and CDR2 (germline): SGHTA, FQGTGA. Deletions cut 2 bases from V and 5 bases from J, with 13 bases between. The CDR3 nucleotides are TGTGCCAGCAGCTTACGTACGGCCTACGACAATGAGCAGTTCTTC. It is translated as CASSLRTAYDNEQFF.

This clonotype showed up many times. This chain connects TRBV6-2 or TRBV6-3 to TRBJ2-6; 7 bases align to TRBD1. V lost 8 bases to trimming and J lost 2 bases; unmatched junction nucleotides: 6. The CDR3 loop spans 15 amino acids. CDR1 and CDR2 from the germline V gene are MNHEY and SVGEGT. This CDR3 is CASGRGGTGANVLTF. CDR3 in DNA: TGTGCCAGCGGCCGAGGGGGCACTGGGGCCAACGTCCTGACTTTC.

Concerning this clonotype: A much larger clone sits a single nucleotide away, making a read error possible. The rearrangement joins TRBV28 to TRBJ1-2; D remains unclear. Looked up from germline, CDR1 is MDHEN and CDR2 is SYDVKM. The CDR3 contains 14 residues. Trimming cost V 2 bases and J 4 bases, with 11 bases left between them. CDR3 coding DNA: TGTGCCAGCAGTTTACCTGCTCTCACCTATGGCTACACCTTC. This gives the protein CASSLPALTYGYTF.

This clonotype was counted only a few times. J is TRBJ1-1 and V is TRBV6-2 or TRBV6-3; the D gene is possibly TRBD1 (5 bases). This CDR3 region has 16 residues. Germline loops: CDR1 MNHEY, CDR2 SVGEGT. V lost 6 bases to trimming and J lost 3 bases, with 20 bases between them. The CDR3 here is CASSPGSWGLDTEAFF. CDR3 coding DNA: TGTGCCAGCAGCCCCGGGTCCTGGGGCTTGGACACTGAAGCTTTCTTT.

Ten or more counts support this clonotype. The rearrangement links TRBV12-3 or TRBV12-4 to TRBJ2-7; 8 nucleotides align to TRBD1. The V and J ends lost 5 bases and 3 bases, in that order; junction bases with no gene match: 3. There are 13 residues in the CDR3. The CDR3 reads CASSRTGRYEQYV. CDR3 coding DNA: TGTGCCAGCAGTCGGACAGGGCGCTACGAGCAGTACGTC.

This clonotype was counted only a few times. The chain carries TRBV28 and TRBJ2-2; TRBD2 aligns across 7 bases. The CDR3 totals 16 residues. V shed 5 bases, J shed 6 bases, and the junction held 12 bases outside the gene matches. CDR1 is MDHEN, CDR2 SYDVKM, per germline. The chain's CDR3 is CASSPIQRGGAGELFF. The CDR3 DNA sequence: TGTGCCAGCAGTCCAATCCAGCGGGGAGGGGCCGGGGAGCTGTTTTTT.

The CDR3 nucleotides read TGTGCCAGCAGTTTTCAGGGGGCGTACGAGCAGTACTTC. Its protein is CASSFQGAYEQYF. The chain joins TRBV27 to TRBJ2-7; the match to TRBD1 covers 8 bases. Looked up from germline, CDR1 is MNHEY and CDR2 is SMNVEV (reference sequence). With 3 bases clipped from V and 4 bases from J, the junction kept 2 bases outside the gene matches. The CDR3 covers 13 residues.